Included here is one TCR beta chain sequence, with context. These data come from a study of blood T cell repertoires in COVID-19. Germline loops: CDR1 MDHEN, CDR2 SYDVKM. CDR3 length: 16 residues. The V and J ends lost 2 bases and 7 bases respectively, with 20 bases between them. Libraries were prepared by immunoSEQ multiplex PCR; TCRdb keeps only in-frame clonotypes and omits some of them. The sample contains 290,000 or so clones, 90% of which appear only once. This chain joins TRBV28 and TRBJ2-5; possibly TRBD2 for D (5 bases). Sequencing was performed on PBMCs or T cells enriched from blood (not recorded which). The TCR was taken from a woman aged 18-30 years with acute COVID-19. CDR3 in DNA: TGTGCCAGCAGTTTAATTGGGGAGATGGGAGTAGGGACCCAGTACTTC. Its protein is CASSLIGEMGVGTQYF.